The T cell receptor (beta chain) described here comes from a study of metastatic and nonmetastatic thyroid tumors. In the study overall: Peripheral blood and tumor or nodule samples from malignant and benign thyroid patients were compared. Study results and limitations: Reports indicated that malignant thyroid tumors showed significantly higher TCR beta diversity than benign nodules did, in blood and tumor.

Per the authors' pipeline: Built for papillary thyroid cancer, a distant-metastasis classifier drew on CDR3 differences across clinicopathological groups. TCRdb reprocessed the PCR reads using MiXCR. TCRdb, rather than the study authors, made the V and J calls. The sample consists of around 59,000 clones, around 15% of them appearing once. This clone was counted many times. Its antigen is still unknown. This CDR3 comprises 14 residues. CDR1 and CDR2 (germline): MDHEN, SYDVKM. Trimming took off 6 bases at V and 0 bases at J, with 11 bases between the two ends. No patient received treatment before thyroid surgery.

The sample taken for sequencing was blood. The clonotype comes from a male donor with papillary thyroid cancer or a benign thyroid nodule (not recorded which). Some clones in this sample may be carry-over from other donors' samples. J is TRBJ1-1 and V is TRBV28, with D possibly matching TRBD1 (6 bases). CDR3 coding DNA: TGTGCCAGCAGGTTTAGGACAGTGAACACTGAAGCTTTCTTT. It is translated as CASRFRTVNTEAFF.